These 32 T cell receptor beta chains originate from one sample sequenced in a study of response to subunit inactivated influenza vaccine. TCRdb fed the RT-PCR reads into MiXCR, producing one record per CDR3 protein. The sample consists of hundreds of thousands of distinct CDR3 sequences, approximately 15% of them appearing once. Sequenced here: PBMCs from blood, sampled about 14 days before vaccination. These receptors came from a man in his fifties or sixties who received an inactivated influenza vaccine.

V and J are TRBV12-3 or TRBV12-4 and TRBJ2-1, with D hard to call. CDR3 size: 16 residues. V lost 0 bases and J 9 bases, leaving 18 bases between the germline ends. The CDR3 loop reads CASSLAHSGPSPEQFF. In DNA, the CDR3 is TGTGCCAGCAGTTTAGCCCATAGTGGCCCGTCTCCTGAGCAGTTCTTC.

The chain combines TRBV3-1 with TRBJ2-7; a weak D match, TRBD2 (6 bases). The CDR3 is made up of 12 amino acids. Trimming stripped 8 bases from V and 2 bases from J, with 10 bases between. CDR1 and CDR2 (germline): LGHDT, YNNKEL (reference sequence). In DNA, the CDR3 is TGTGCCAGCGGGACTTCAACCTACGAGCAGTACTTC. This encodes CASGTSTYEQYF.

This rearrangement joins TRBV29-1 to TRBJ2-7, with TRBD2 matching 8 bases. Germline V CDR1 and CDR2: SQVTM, ANQGSEA. The CDR3 is made up of 12 amino acids. With 5 bases clipped from V and 3 bases from J, the junction kept 3 bases outside the gene matches. The CDR3 DNA sequence: TGCAGCGTTTTACGGGAGGGCTACGAGCAGTACTTC. As protein: CSVLREGYEQYF.

The sample holds many counts of this clonotype. The chain recombines TRBV5-5 with TRBJ2-5; 11 positions agree with TRBD2. With V trimmed by 4 bases and J by 3 bases, 5 bases remained unmatched. Germline CDR1 is SGHKS and CDR2 is YYEKEE (reference sequence). The CDR3 extends over 15 amino acids. Written as DNA, the CDR3 is TGTGCCAGCAGCCTAGGGACTAGCGGTAAAGAGACCCAGTACTTC. Its translation is CASSLGTSGKETQYF.

The rearrangement links TRBV9 to TRBJ2-1; TRBD2 might be the D (6 bases). Germline lookup yields CDR1 SGDLS and CDR2 YYNGEE. V lost 2 bases, J lost 7 bases, and 19 bases lay in between. The CDR3 sequence is 16 residues long. The CDR3 here is CASSVSRERKGNEQFF. The CDR3 coding sequence is TGTGCCAGCAGCGTCTCTCGGGAGAGAAAGGGGAATGAGCAGTTCTTC.

A remark on this clonotype: Being one base from a much bigger clone, this may be a read error. The chain is built from TRBV6-1 and TRBJ2-5; D call uncertain. The CDR3 contains 13 residues. Germline V gene sequence: CDR1 MNHNS, CDR2 SASEGT. This CDR3 is CASSIPSQETQHF. The CDR3 DNA is TGTGCCAGCAGTATCCCTTCCCAAGAGACCCAGCACTTC.

The V call is TRBV5-1, the J call TRBJ2-7; D ambiguous. The CDR3 has 13 residues. The ends were cut back, 0 bases at V and 5 bases at J, with 9 bases in the middle. In germline, CDR1 is SGHRS, CDR2 YFSETQ. CDR3 region: CASSLDPVDEQYF. The CDR3 coding sequence is TGCGCCAGCAGCTTGGACCCTGTCGACGAGCAGTACTTC.

This clonotype has only a few counts. The V and J genes are TRBV6-1 and TRBJ2-5; D call uncertain. Per germline, CDR1 MNHNS and CDR2 SASEGT. Trimming left V 7 bases short and J 5 bases short, with 8 bases between. The CDR3 runs to 11 residues. CDR3 sequence (DNA): TGTGCCAGCAAGGTCGTCGAGACCCAGTACTTC. The encoded protein is CASKVVETQYF.

This clonotype was detected a few times. J is TRBJ2-2 and V is TRBV4-3; TRBD2 matches at 9 bases. The trim removed 2 bases at V and 4 bases at J, leaving 2 bases unmatched. The CDR3 is 15 residues long. Per the germline V gene, CDR1 is LGHNA and CDR2 is YSLEER. CDR3 DNA: TGCGCCAGCAGCCAAATGACTAGCGGCACCGGGGAGCTGTTTTTT. As protein: CASSQMTSGTGELFF.

V usage is TRBV2 and J usage is TRBJ2-3; D call uncertain. The CDR3 length is 18 residues. Germline V gene lookup returns CDR1 SNHLY and CDR2 FYNNEI. V lost 6 bases and J 0 bases, leaving 22 bases between the germline ends. CDR3 protein: CASRIGPGFGSSTDTQYF. CDR3 DNA: TGTGCCAGCAGGATCGGTCCCGGCTTTGGCTCTAGCACAGATACGCAGTATTTT. Full variable domain (rest looked up from reference TRBV2 and TRBJ2-3): EPEVTQTPSHQVTQMGQEVILRCVPISNHLYFYWYRQILGQKVEFLVSFYNNEISEKSEIFDDQFSVERPDGSNFTLKIRSTKLEDSAMYFCASRIGPGFGSSTDTQYFGPGTRLTVL.

This clonotype was counted a few times. Likely a read error: the CDR3 ends without its conserved phenylalanine or tryptophan. The chain employs TRBV28 and TRBJ2-4; D might be TRBD1 or TRBD2, each matching 5 bases. V lost 5 bases to trimming and J lost 9 bases, with 26 bases between them. The germline CDR1 and CDR2 sequences are MDHEN and SYDVKM. The CDR3 is 17 residues long. This CDR3 reads CASSAGAGTPALSIQYL. CDR3 bases: TGTGCCAGCAGTGCCGGAGCCGGGACGCCAGCCCTGAGCATTCAGTACCTC.

This clonotype was picked up a small number of times. The CDR3 nucleotides read TGTGCCATCAGTGTTTCTTCGGGGGGACTACTCTACAATGAGCAGTTCTTC. Translated, it gives CAISVSSGGLLYNEQFF. The chain couples TRBV10-3 to TRBJ2-1, with TRBD2 matching 7 bases. CDR1 and CDR2 from the germline V gene are ENHRY and SYGVKD. This CDR3 spans 17 amino acids. The V gene end was trimmed by 4 bases and the J gene end by 3 bases; junction bases not matched to a gene: 12.

This clonotype was counted only a few times. V usage is TRBV5-1 and J usage is TRBJ2-7; D is unclear. Germline V CDR1 and CDR2: SGHRS, YFSETQ. This CDR3 region has 16 residues. Trimming shortened V by 0 bases and J by 0 bases, and 13 bases separated the two germline ends. CDR3 protein: CASSLVKGLSSYEQYF. CDR3 coding DNA: TGCGCCAGCAGCTTGGTAAAAGGATTAAGCTCCTACGAGCAGTACTTC.

The chain uses TRBV6-2 or TRBV6-3 and TRBJ2-7; 8 nucleotides match TRBD1. Germline V gene data show CDR1 as MNHEY and CDR2 as SVGEGT. V was pared by 4 bases and J by 2 bases, with 7 bases of the junction left unmatched. The CDR3 consists of 15 residues. The CDR3 here is CASSSLDRGPYEQYF. CDR3 DNA sequence: TGTGCCAGCAGTTCCCTCGACAGGGGCCCCTACGAGCAGTACTTC.

This clonotype was counted only a few times. V gene TRBV4-1 combines with J gene TRBJ1-1, with a weak D call TRBD1 (5 bases). V gave up 7 bases and J gave up 6 bases, with 18 bases separating them. The V gene's germline CDR1 is MGHRA and CDR2 YSYEKL. The CDR3 has 14 residues. CDR3 nucleotides: TGCGCCAGCAACAAGAATTTCCGGGGCCCTGAAGCTTTCTTT. Encoded protein: CASNKNFRGPEAFF.

This clonotype was seen a handful of times. V is TRBV29-1 and J is TRBJ2-1; 13 positions agree with TRBD2. J lost 5 bases, V lost 6 bases, and 7 bases had no gene match. The CDR3 extends over 15 amino acids. Germline V gene lookup returns CDR1 SQVTM and CDR2 ANQGSEA. The CDR3 region has the DNA TGCAGCGTCCGGACTAGCGGGAGTCCCCACAATGAGCAGTTCTTC. Amino acid sequence: CSVRTSGSPHNEQFF.

This clonotype was counted only a few times. This chain uses TRBV4-1 with TRBJ2-1, with D perhaps TRBD2 (5 bases). V was shortened by 2 bases and J by 9 bases, with 11 bases between the two germline ends. Germline loops: CDR1 MGHRA, CDR2 YSYEKL. The CDR3 contains 13 residues. The CDR3 nucleotides read TGCGCCAGCAGCCAAACCGCGGCGGGTGAGCAGTTCTTC. Protein: CASSQTAAGEQFF.

There are a few counts of this clonotype. The CDR3 DNA reads TGTGCCAGCAGGGAGTTCAGGGGTCGGAATCAGCCCCAGCATTTT. Its protein is CASREFRGRNQPQHF. The chain joins TRBV6-1 to TRBJ1-5; the D gene is possibly TRBD1 (6 bases). The CDR3 totals 15 residues. V lost 6 bases and J 4 bases, leaving 16 bases between the germline ends. Germline lookup yields CDR1 MNHNS and CDR2 SASEGT.

This chain uses TRBV15 with TRBJ2-4; D may be TRBD1 (6 bases). The CDR3 consists of 14 residues. Trimming took 8 bases from V and 0 from J, leaving 11 bases between them. Germline V lookup: CDR1 LNHNV, CDR2 YYDKDF (reference sequence). The CDR3 sequence is CATLDSLAKNIQYF. The CDR3, as DNA: TGTGCCACCCTGGACAGCTTAGCCAAAAACATTCAGTACTTC.

This clonotype has more than one count but fewer than ten. This chain uses TRBV4-3 with TRBJ2-7, with TRBD1 matching 7 bases. The CDR3 extends over 14 amino acids. Trimming took 4 bases from V and 2 from J; bases not matched to a gene: 5. Germline assignment: CDR1 LGHNA and CDR2 YSLEER. CDR3 sequence reads: CASSPDRTAYEQYF. The CDR3 DNA follows: TGCGCCAGCAGCCCGGACAGGACCGCCTACGAGCAGTACTTC.

The V and J genes are TRBV28 and TRBJ2-3; 7 bases fit TRBD2. The V segment lost 6 bases and the J segment 2 bases; nucleotides outside the gene matches: 8. Germline assignment: CDR1 MDHEN and CDR2 SYDVKM. The CDR3 runs 15 residues. The CDR3, as DNA: TGTGCCAGCAGCAAAATGGGGGGGGTCACAGATACGCAGTATTTT. It specifies CASSKMGGVTDTQYF.

The rearrangement links TRBV10-3 to TRBJ1-2; possible D gene TRBD1, 5 bases. Germline V CDR1 and CDR2: ENHRY, SYGVKD. This CDR3 region has 14 residues. The V end was cut by 6 bases, the J end by 5 bases, with 16 bases between. The CDR3 DNA sequence: TGTGCCATCAGCGCCCCGGGACTGTCTTATGGCTACACCTTC. Its translation: CAISAPGLSYGYTF.

This clonotype showed up just a few times. This rearrangement joins TRBV5-1 to TRBJ1-1, with 9 bases fitting TRBD1. With 3 bases clipped from V and 4 bases from J, the junction kept 7 bases outside the gene matches. From germline, CDR1 is SGHRS and CDR2 YFSETQ. The CDR3 is 15 residues long. DNA for the CDR3: TGCGCCAGCAGCTCCATGGGGACAGGGACCACTGAAGCTTTCTTT. It encodes CASSSMGTGTTEAFF.

This rearrangement joins TRBV6-1 to TRBJ1-4; D unclear. The germline V gene encodes CDR1 MNHNS and CDR2 SASEGT. This CDR3 comprises 14 residues. V was pared by 8 bases and J by 0 bases, with 10 bases between. In nucleotides, the CDR3 is TGTGCCAGCGAATACGGCTCAACTAATGAAAAACTGTTTTTT. Residues: CASEYGSTNEKLFF.

The rearrangement uses TRBV5-1 and TRBJ2-7; tentatively, D is TRBD2 (5 bases). CDR1 is SGHRS and CDR2 is YFSETQ in the germline V gene. V was trimmed by 0 bases and J by 5 bases, leaving 15 bases between them. The CDR3 covers 15 residues. The CDR3 protein is CASSLAGYITDEQYF. CDR3 nucleotide sequence: TGCGCCAGCAGCTTGGCGGGGTACATAACCGACGAGCAGTACTTC.

The rearrangement links TRBV6-1 to TRBJ1-5; no definite D call. There are 12 residues in the CDR3. Germline CDR1 and CDR2: MNHNS and SASEGT. V lost 7 bases and J lost 6, with 10 bases in between. CDR3 protein: CASNLGIQPQHF. CDR3 DNA sequence: TGTGCCAGCAATCTCGGTATTCAGCCCCAGCATTTT.

The V call is TRBV27, the J call TRBJ2-1, with 8 bases aligning to TRBD2. V trimming: 6 bases; J trimming: 4 bases; junction bases outside the gene matches: 8. The V gene's germline CDR1 is MNHEY and CDR2 SMNVEV (reference sequence). This CDR3 contains 15 residues. The chain's CDR3 is CASRPPGLGYNEQFF. CDR3 DNA sequence: TGTGCCAGCAGGCCCCCGGGACTAGGTTACAATGAGCAGTTCTTC.

This clonotype has a handful of counts. The chain couples TRBV29-1 to TRBJ1-5, with TRBD1 matching over 7 bases. The ends lost 6 bases at V and 0 bases at J; junction bases unmatched: 5. Germline assignment: CDR1 SQVTM and CDR2 ANQGSEA. This CDR3 has 14 residues. CDR3 DNA: TGCAGCGTCCGACAGGGCGATAGCAATCAGCCCCAGCATTTT. Protein: CSVRQGDSNQPQHF.

This clonotype was observed a handful of times. At one end the junction does not follow the germline gene, possibly because of a read error. The V call is TRBV29-1, the J call TRBJ2-5; D perhaps matches TRBD2 (7 bases). The CDR3 spans 13 residues. Per the germline V gene, CDR1 is SQVTM and CDR2 is ANQGSEA. CDR3 sequence reads: CSVASGGGPHHDF. CDR3 nucleotides: TGCAGCGTTGCGTCGGGCGGGGGCCCTCATCACGACTTC.

This clonotype was counted many times. The genes are TRBV9 and TRBJ2-3, with 7 bases matching TRBD2. V dropped 4 bases and J dropped 2; count of bases not matched to a gene: 7. CDR3 length: 15 amino acids. Per the germline V gene, CDR1 is SGDLS and CDR2 is YYNGEE. CDR3 in amino acids: CASSSAGVTTDTQYF. In nucleotides, the CDR3 is TGTGCCAGCAGCTCCGCGGGGGTGACCACAGATACGCAGTATTTT.

This clonotype has more than one count but fewer than ten. CDR3 protein: CASTINRESTGELFF. CDR3 nucleotide sequence: TGTGCCAGCACAATTAACAGGGAAAGTACCGGGGAGCTGTTTTTT. V and J are TRBV27 and TRBJ2-2; a weak D match, TRBD1 (6 bases). The CDR3 totals 15 residues. Trimming removed 7 bases from V and 5 bases from J, with 17 bases in between. Germline-derived CDR1 and CDR2 are MNHEY and SMNVEV (reference sequence).

The rearrangement joins TRBV10-3 to TRBJ1-3, with D hard to call. This CDR3 is built from 13 residues. The V gene lost 2 bases and the J gene lost 7 bases, with 9 bases spanning the gap. The germline V gene encodes CDR1 ENHRY and CDR2 SYGVKD. The CDR3 sequence: CAISEIGLNTIYF. The CDR3 DNA sequence: TGTGCCATCAGTGAGATTGGGTTGAACACCATATATTTT.